The clone carrying this T cell receptor beta chain was found a few times. Its antigen remains unidentified. This sample was taken from a study of prognosis after radiotherapy for stage I lung cancer. Study results and limitations: The question of whether the expanded TCR clones were tumor-specific was not determined.

Genomic DNA served as the source from which two-round multiplex PCR generated TCR beta CDR3 amplicons. Primers (each specific to one TRBV or TRBJ gene) were used in first-round PCR. MiXCR, applied by TCRdb to the multiplex PCR reads, yields one record per CDR3 protein. The table lists roughly 12,000 distinct CDR3 sequences, 40% to 45% of them singletons, with roughly two fifths in the top ten. The CDR3 runs 15 residues. V was shortened by 4 bases and J by 4 bases, with 17 bases between the two germline ends. Per the germline V gene, CDR1 is SGHNT and CDR2 is YYREEE (reference sequence). The sample in question was PBMCs, obtained before or after stereotactic body radiation therapy (not recorded which). V and J are TRBV5-4 and TRBJ2-5; tentatively, D is TRBD2 (7 bases). This receptor was obtained from a donor over 45 with non-small cell lung cancer. The CDR3 coding sequence is TGTGCCAGCAGCCCCCAGTTAGGGGGGGCAGAGACCCAGTACTTC. Encoded protein: CASSPQLGGAETQYF.